This TCR beta chain was captured by sequencing in a study of shared T cell receptors in the human thymus. Libraries were prepared by immunoSEQ multiplex PCR; TCRdb keeps only in-frame clonotypes and omits some of them. The data contain hundreds of thousands of clones, around 95% of them singletons. CDR1 and CDR2 (germline): KGHSH, LQKENI. V trimming: 0 bases; J trimming: 6 bases; junction bases outside the gene matches: 11. This CDR3 comprises 17 residues. This receptor was identified in a human donor. The rearrangement joins TRBV18 to TRBJ2-3, with 8 bases aligning to TRBD2. Sequences were obtained from thymocytes. The CDR3 nucleotides read TGTGCCAGCTCACCACCTTGCGGGAGGCCCGCTGGGGATACGCAGTATTTT. Translation: CASSPPCGRPAGDTQYF.